This T cell receptor beta chain was sequenced in a study of OX40 agonist ivuxolimab in advanced cancers. As for this clone: Its antigen remains unknown.

Study-level results: Among expanded peripheral T cells, antigen specificity went undetermined.

CDR3 length: 14 residues. The V gene lost 5 bases and the J gene lost 0 bases, with 10 bases spanning the gap. The germline V gene has CDR1 SEHNR and CDR2 FQNEAQ (reference sequence). Sequencing was performed with immunoSEQ multiplex PCR; in TCRdb, only in-frame clones are kept and a portion is missing. In the table there are some 69,000 clones, approximately 91% of which are singletons. The sample here was CD4+ or CD8+ T cells sorted from blood, taken in a trial of the OX40 agonist ivuxolimab. This clonotype was obtained from an adult with an advanced solid tumor such as melanoma, head and neck, liver or kidney cancer. The chain has TRBV7-9 and TRBJ1-1; tentatively, D is TRBD1 (6 bases). The CDR3 protein is CASSRTDMNTEAFF. CDR3 nucleotides: TGTGCCAGCAGCCGGACAGATATGAACACTGAAGCTTTCTTT.